Shown below are 23 T cell receptor beta chains from a single sample sequenced in a study of cytotoxic CD8 clonotypes in ibrutinib-treated CLL. Libraries were prepared by immunoSEQ multiplex PCR; TCRdb keeps only in-frame clonotypes and omits some of them. The profile shows about 200,000 clones, over 60% of them singletons. Sequencing used PBMCs, obtained after 24 months of ibrutinib treatment. Source of these receptors: a human donor with chronic lymphocytic leukemia.

The sample holds a few counts of this clone. The V call is TRBV2, the J call TRBJ1-2; possible D gene TRBD1, 5 bases. Per the germline V gene, CDR1 is SNHLY and CDR2 is FYNNEI. The CDR3 has 14 residues. V was clipped by 7 bases and J by 2 bases, with 14 bases between them. In DNA form, the CDR3 reads TGTGCCAGCATCCCCCCGGGGCGGAACTATGGCTACACCTTC. This encodes CASIPPGRNYGYTF.

J is TRBJ2-7 and V is TRBV4-2; TRBD1 matches at 7 bases. The CDR3 is 15 residues long. V lost 1 base and J lost 1; bases outside the gene matches: 4. Germline CDR1 reads LGHNA; CDR2 reads YNFKEQ. CDR3 nucleotide sequence: TGTGCCAGCAGCCAAGGGGACAGTCAATCCTACGAGCAGTACTTC. It codes for CASSQGDSQSYEQYF.

The chain employs TRBV5-8 and TRBJ1-5, with a possible D match to TRBD1 (6 bases). CDR3 length: 14 amino acids. The germline V gene has CDR1 SGHTS and CDR2 YDEGEE. V lost 5 bases and J 2 bases, leaving 11 bases between the germline ends. The CDR3 region has the DNA TGTGCCAGCAGTAACAGGGTTGGCAATCAGCCCCAGCATTTT. The encoded protein is CASSNRVGNQPQHF. The complete variable domain, with remaining parts taken from reference TRBV5-8 and TRBJ1-5, reads EAGVTQSPTHLIKTRGQQATLRCSPISGHTSVYWYQQALGLGLQFLLWYDEGEERNRGNFPPRFSGRQFPNYSSELNVNALELEDSALYLCASSNRVGNQPQHFGDGTRLSIL.

A few counts support this clone. CDR3 sequence reads: CASSLIGSGNTIYF. The CDR3 nucleotides are TGTGCCAGCAGCTTAATCGGTTCTGGAAACACCATATATTTT. The chain carries TRBV7-6 and TRBJ1-3; D unclear. Germline CDR1 is SGHVS and CDR2 is FNYEAQ. The CDR3 sequence is 14 residues long. V was clipped by 2 bases and J by 1 base, with 6 bases between them.

This clone was seen a handful of times. Other DNA sequences within the sample encode an identical CDR3. CDR3 in DNA: TGTGCCAGCAGCGTAGTTGCAGGTCAAGAGACCCAGTACTTC. Its translation: CASSVVAGQETQYF. The chain joins TRBV9 to TRBJ2-5; the D is unclear. Germline CDR1 and CDR2: SGDLS and YYNGEE. Trimming stripped 0 bases from V and 2 bases from J, with 8 bases between. The CDR3 sequence is 14 residues long.

V and J are TRBV29-1 and TRBJ1-1, with TRBD1 matching over 7 bases. In germline, CDR1 is SQVTM, CDR2 ANQGSEA. Trimming cost V 7 bases and J 3 bases; bases outside gene matches: 8. The CDR3 totals 13 residues. CDR3 loop: CSARQGGDTEAFF. The CDR3 DNA is TGCAGCGCTCGACAGGGAGGGGACACTGAAGCTTTCTTT.

Here the CDR3 DNA reads TGCGCCAGCAGCTTGGCCATTTCGGGCGCAAATACGCAGTATTTT. Translating it yields CASSLAISGANTQYF. J is TRBJ2-3 and V is TRBV5-1; no definite D call. CDR1 SGHRS and CDR2 YFSETQ come from the germline V gene. This CDR3 is built from 15 residues. The ends were cut back, 0 bases at V and 7 bases at J, with 15 bases in the middle.

The chain is built from TRBV9 and TRBJ2-7, with a tentative D call TRBD1 (6 bases). Germline CDR1 and CDR2: SGDLS and YYNGEE. This CDR3 region has 14 residues. Trimming removed 0 bases from V and 2 bases from J, with 9 bases in between. CDR3 coding DNA: TGTGCCAGCAGCGTAGGAGGGGGACCCTACGAGCAGTACTTC. The encoded protein is CASSVGGGPYEQYF.

This chain uses TRBV5-1 with TRBJ2-7, with 11 bases that match TRBD2. Germline V gives CDR1 SGHRS, CDR2 YFSETQ. Trimming removed 2 bases from V and 0 bases from J; junction bases left unmatched: 7. The CDR3 runs 17 residues. The CDR3 sequence: CASSFGGGLADSYEQYF. CDR3 in DNA: TGCGCCAGCAGCTTTGGCGGGGGACTAGCGGACTCCTACGAGCAGTACTTC. Full variable domain (remainder filled in from reference TRBV5-1 and TRBJ2-7): KAGVTQTPRYLIKTRGQQVTLSCSPISGHRSVSWYQQTPGQGLQFLFEYFSETQRNKGNFPGRFSGRQFSNSRSEMNVSTLELGDSALYLCASSFGGGLADSYEQYFGPGTRLTVT.

This clone occurred a few times. The chain recombines TRBV19 with TRBJ2-5; the D gene could be TRBD1 or TRBD2 (5 bases each). Germline V lookup: CDR1 LNHDA, CDR2 SQIVND (reference sequence). Trimming took 0 bases from V and 4 from J, leaving 6 bases between them. This CDR3 contains 13 residues. CDR3 sequence: CASSIDGGETQYF. CDR3 coding DNA: TGTGCCAGTAGTATAGATGGGGGAGAGACCCAGTACTTC.

The chain joins TRBV15 to TRBJ1-1; possible D gene TRBD1, 6 bases. The CDR3 consists of 17 residues. The V end was cut by 0 bases, the J end by 2 bases, with 16 bases between. Germline lookup yields CDR1 LNHNV and CDR2 YYDKDF (reference sequence). CDR3 sequence reads: CATSRDLGHLINTEAFF. The CDR3 nucleotides are TGTGCCACCAGCAGAGATCTGGGACACCTTATTAACACTGAAGCTTTCTTT.

This clone was counted only a few times. V usage is TRBV10-3 and J usage is TRBJ2-7; TRBD2 might be the D (5 bases). The CDR3 totals 14 residues. The germline V gene has CDR1 ENHRY and CDR2 SYGVKD. V was cut by 7 bases and J by 0 bases, with 13 bases left in between. The CDR3: CAINGADSSYEQYF. As DNA, the CDR3 is TGTGCCATCAACGGAGCGGATAGCTCCTACGAGCAGTACTTC.

The chain couples TRBV6-1 to TRBJ2-1, with D perhaps matching TRBD2 (6 bases). V lost 2 bases to trimming and J lost 6 bases, with 11 bases between them. The CDR3 totals 14 residues. Germline V CDR1 and CDR2: MNHNS, SASEGT. The CDR3 region is CASSEREYINEQFF. The CDR3 nucleotides read TGTGCCAGCAGTGAACGGGAGTATATCAATGAGCAGTTCTTC.

This chain links TRBV7-6 with TRBJ2-1, with 13 nucleotides matching TRBD2. The CDR3 has 17 residues. Trimming removed 1 base from V and 9 bases from J; junction bases left unmatched: 9. The germline gives CDR1 SGHVS, CDR2 FNYEAQ. The CDR3 DNA sequence: TGTGCCAGCAGCTTAGGTGGGACTAGCGGGAAGGAGTGTGAGCAGTTCTTC. This sequence encodes CASSLGGTSGKECEQFF.

Of note for this clone: This CDR3 is also generated by other DNA sequences in the sample. The chain joins TRBV4-3 to TRBJ1-5; no firm D call. The germline V gene has CDR1 LGHNA and CDR2 YSLEER. The CDR3 consists of 13 residues. The germline V and J ends were trimmed by 0 bases and 5 bases, with 5 bases remaining between them. DNA for the CDR3: TGCGCCAGCAGCCAAGACAGAGATCAGCCCCAGCATTTT. It yields the protein CASSQDRDQPQHF.

The chain couples TRBV6-5 to TRBJ1-1; D uncertain. This CDR3 comprises 14 residues. The germline gives CDR1 MNHEY, CDR2 SVGAGI. V gave up 7 bases and J gave up 0 bases, with 12 bases separating them. CDR3 loop: CASTLAGLNTEAFF. Written as DNA, the CDR3 is TGTGCCAGCACCCTAGCCGGCTTGAACACTGAAGCTTTCTTT.

V is TRBV20-1 and J is TRBJ1-2; a weak D match, TRBD1 (5 bases). Per germline, CDR1 DFQATT and CDR2 SNEGSKA (reference sequence). This CDR3 comprises 11 residues. The CDR3 loop is CSGQGHYGYTF. Written as DNA, the CDR3 is TGCAGCGGGCAGGGTCACTATGGCTACACCTTC.

The V call is TRBV5-6, the J call TRBJ1-1; D unclear. V lost 6 bases and J lost 8, with 17 bases in between. Germline lookup yields CDR1 SGHDT and CDR2 YYEEEE. The CDR3 length is 13 residues. CDR3 in DNA: TGTGCCAGCACCCAATTCGCCGGCGGGGAAGCTTTCTTT. Protein sequence: CASTQFAGGEAFF.

V is TRBV5-1 and J is TRBJ1-4; D is perhaps TRBD1 (5 bases). This CDR3 is built from 15 residues. Germline V lookup: CDR1 SGHRS, CDR2 YFSETQ. V was clipped by 2 bases and J by 6 bases, with 14 bases between them. The CDR3 DNA reads as TGCGCCAGCAGCTTCCGGGACCTCAGGGATGAAAAACTGTTTTTT. Encoded protein: CASSFRDLRDEKLFF.

This clone is a singleton in its sample. The chain combines TRBV6-6 with TRBJ2-1, with D uncertain. The CDR3 contains 12 residues. Germline loops: CDR1 MNHNY, CDR2 SVGAGI (reference sequence). The germline V and J ends were trimmed by 2 bases and 10 bases, with 9 bases remaining between them. The CDR3 coding sequence is TGTGCCAGCAGTTACGAATCCAGGGAGCAGTTCTTC. Residues: CASSYESREQFF.

This chain joins TRBV4-1 and TRBJ1-2; a weak D match, TRBD1 (5 bases). V gave up 0 bases and J gave up 0 bases, with 17 bases separating them. The CDR3 runs 18 residues. CDR1 MGHRA and CDR2 YSYEKL come from the germline V gene. This chain's CDR3 is CASSQERRGPRANYGYTF. CDR3 DNA: TGCGCCAGCAGCCAAGAAAGACGGGGCCCCCGAGCTAACTATGGCTACACCTTC.

This clone was seen more than once but under ten times. This rearrangement joins TRBV7-7 to TRBJ2-1, with D tentatively TRBD1 (5 bases). Germline lookup yields CDR1 SSHAT and CDR2 FNYEAQ (reference sequence). With 7 bases removed from V and 7 bases from J, the gap between germline ends came to 14 bases. The CDR3 covers 13 residues. The CDR3, as DNA: TGTGCCAGCACCCATGGGGCTGGGAATGAGCAGTTCTTC. Residues: CASTHGAGNEQFF.

V gene TRBV6-5 combines with J gene TRBJ2-7, with a weak D call TRBD2 (5 bases). V lost 7 bases and J 1 base, leaving 14 bases between the germline ends. The CDR3 extends over 14 amino acids. Germline V gives CDR1 MNHEY, CDR2 SVGAGI. The CDR3 DNA follows: TGTGCCAGCAAGCGAGCGGACTTATCCTACGAGCAGTACTTC. Translation: CASKRADLSYEQYF.